These 3 T cell receptor beta chains originate from one sample sequenced in a study of blood T cell repertoires in COVID-19. Only in-frame clones appear in the TCRdb table, and some are missing; sequencing was by immunoSEQ multiplex PCR. The sample has about 210,000 clones; about 85% are singletons. The sample was peripheral blood. These receptors originate from a man aged 40-50 years with acute or convalescent COVID-19.

As for this clone: The same CDR3 arises from other DNA sequences in this sample as well. V and J are TRBV27 and TRBJ2-7, with TRBD1 identical over 11 bases. Germline trimming cut 6 bases from V and 4 bases from J; bases unmatched to any gene: 5. The length of the CDR3 is 14 residues. The V gene's germline CDR1 is MNHEY and CDR2 SMNVEV (reference sequence). CDR3 sequence reads: CASRRTGGGYEQYF. In DNA, the CDR3 is TGTGCCAGCAGAAGGACAGGGGGCGGATACGAGCAGTACTTC.

This clone was observed once. This rearrangement joins TRBV3-1 (or the pseudogene TRBV3-2) to TRBJ1-2; D remains ambiguous. Germline values: CDR1 LGHDT, CDR2 YNNKEL (reference sequence). Trimming stripped 3 bases from V and 6 bases from J, with 8 bases between. The CDR3 sequence is 12 residues long. CDR3 DNA sequence: TGTGCCAGCAGCCAGCCCTCGGATGGCTACACCTTC. Amino acid sequence: CASSQPSDGYTF.

The chain recombines TRBV11-2 with TRBJ2-7; 8 nucleotides line up with TRBD1. The CDR3 is 14 residues long. The V and J ends lost 4 bases and 11 bases, in that order; junction bases with no gene match: 13. CDR1 and CDR2 from the germline V gene are SGHAT and FQNNGV. For the CDR3, the DNA is TGTGCCAGCAGCTCCGGACAGGGTGTAACTATGGAGTACTTC. Translating it yields CASSSGQGVTMEYF.